One TCR beta chain is described in this entry. Per the original methods: It was from reference gene primer amplification that nucleated cell counts were estimated. Clones were read by immunoSEQ multiplex PCR, and TCRdb kept only the in-frame ones, dropping some. V, J and clone size are those of that table, while D and trimming were read from the DNA. The table has 150,000 or so clones, around 80% seen once. The data originate from a study of blood T cell repertoires in COVID-19. Germline values: CDR1 SGHTA, CDR2 FQGNSA. J lost 8 bases, V lost 3 bases, and 11 bases had no gene match. The CDR3 sequence is 16 residues long.

Sequencing was done on a sample of PBMCs or T cells enriched from blood (not recorded which). The V gene is TRBV7-2, the J gene TRBJ1-4; 8 bases are shared with TRBD1. The source is a woman between 55 and 75 years old who had recovered from COVID-19. The CDR3 is CASSLITGGLEEKLFF. The CDR3 DNA reads TGTGCCAGCAGCTTGATCACAGGGGGTTTAGAGGAAAAACTGTTTTTT.